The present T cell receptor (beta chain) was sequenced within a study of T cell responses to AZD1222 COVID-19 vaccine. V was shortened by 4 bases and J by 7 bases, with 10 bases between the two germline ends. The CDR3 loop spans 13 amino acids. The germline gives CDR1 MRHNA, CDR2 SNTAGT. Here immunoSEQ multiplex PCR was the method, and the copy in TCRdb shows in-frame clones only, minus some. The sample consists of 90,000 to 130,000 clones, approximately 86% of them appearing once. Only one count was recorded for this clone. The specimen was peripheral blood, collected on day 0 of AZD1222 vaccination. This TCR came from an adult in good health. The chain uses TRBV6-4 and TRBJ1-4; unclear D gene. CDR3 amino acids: CASSAANVEKLFF. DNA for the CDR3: TGTGCCAGCAGTGCGGCCAACGTTGAAAAACTGTTTTTT.